Below, 14 T cell receptor beta chains from the same sample are listed, as sequenced in a study of control samples from healthy donors and cancer patients. The table came from immunoSEQ multiplex PCR; TCRdb's copy has only in-frame clones and leaves some out. Among approximately 46,000 clones listed, approximately 90% were seen once. Sequenced material: PBMCs. The receptors were sampled from a man aged 25-45 years with colorectal cancer.

The chain links TRBV5-6 to TRBJ1-1; 8 positions match TRBD1. J lost 6 bases, V lost 4 bases, and 8 bases had no gene match. The CDR3 contains 14 residues. The germline V gene has CDR1 SGHDT and CDR2 YYEEEE. The CDR3 region has the DNA TGTGCCAGCAGCGTCGACAGGGGATTCGCTGAAGCTTTCTTT. Translating gives CASSVDRGFAEAFF. Based on the CDR3 plus reference TRBV5-6 and TRBJ1-1, the full variable domain is DAGVTQSPTHLIKTRGQQVTLRCSPKSGHDTVSWYQQALGQGPQFIFQYYEEEERQRGNFPDRFSGHQFPNYSSELNVNALLLGDSALYLCASSVDRGFAEAFFGQGTRLTVV.

This chain links TRBV4-1 with TRBJ1-6; the match to TRBD1 covers 7 bases. Germline trimming cut 3 bases from V and 10 bases from J; bases unmatched to any gene: 12. CDR1 and CDR2 from the germline V gene are MGHRA and YSYEKL. This CDR3 has 16 residues. The CDR3 sequence: CASSHPPGQWSSPLHF. The CDR3 coding sequence is TGCGCCAGCAGCCACCCTCCGGGACAGTGGAGCTCACCCCTCCACTTT.

The chain recombines TRBV6-5 with TRBJ2-2; 11 nucleotides align to TRBD1. V lost 6 bases, J lost 5 bases, and 5 bases stayed unmatched. Per the germline V gene, CDR1 is MNHEY and CDR2 is SVGAGI. The CDR3 has 15 amino acids. The CDR3 region has the DNA TGTGCCAGCAGCTTGGACAGGGGGCTTACCGGGGAGCTGTTTTTT. Translated, it gives CASSLDRGLTGELFF.

This chain uses TRBV27 with TRBJ2-7; 7 nucleotides align to TRBD1. The CDR3 sequence is 16 residues long. The V gene end was trimmed by 3 bases and the J gene end by 2 bases; junction bases not matched to a gene: 10. CDR1 and CDR2 (germline): MNHEY, SMNVEV (reference sequence). The DNA of the CDR3 is TGTGCCAGCAGTTTGAGCTTAGGACAGGCCGCCTACGAGCAGTACTTC. Its translation is CASSLSLGQAAYEQYF.

The chain combines TRBV12-3 or TRBV12-4 with TRBJ1-6; D remains ambiguous. This CDR3 has 12 amino acids. Between the trimmed V and J ends, which lost 3 bases and 11 bases, there was a span of 8 bases. As DNA, the CDR3 is TGTGCCAGCAGTTTGGGCCTGCCACCCCTCCACTTT. Amino acid sequence: CASSLGLPPLHF.

This clone was detected once. This chain connects TRBV6-2 or TRBV6-3 to TRBJ2-7, with a possible D match to TRBD1 (5 bases). Trimming left V 1 base short and J 5 bases short, with 21 bases between. Germline CDR1 reads MNHEY; CDR2 reads SVGEGT. This CDR3 spans 17 amino acids. CDR3 region: CASSYFIRSGTGNEQYF. Here the CDR3 DNA reads TGTGCCAGCAGTTACTTTATTCGGTCGGGCACAGGAAACGAGCAGTACTTC.

This chain connects TRBV5-4 to TRBJ1-1; D is undetermined. This CDR3 comprises 17 residues. Per the germline V gene, CDR1 is SGHNT and CDR2 is YYREEE (reference sequence). Trimming took off 4 bases at V and 0 bases at J, with 19 bases between the two ends. CDR3 DNA: TGTGCCAGCAGCCCCGGGTCCGGCCTCACTTTGAACACTGAAGCTTTCTTT. Protein sequence: CASSPGSGLTLNTEAFF.

The chain uses TRBV6-5 and TRBJ2-1; D perhaps matches TRBD2 (5 bases). The germline V gene encodes CDR1 MNHEY and CDR2 SVGAGI. The CDR3 length is 14 residues. The V and J ends lost 0 bases and 4 bases respectively, with 7 bases between them. CDR3 sequence (DNA): TGTGCCAGCAGTTACTCGAGGGTATACAATGAGCAGTTCTTC. Translated, it gives CASSYSRVYNEQFF.

The V and J genes are TRBV6-5 and TRBJ1-2; D is possibly TRBD1 (5 bases). The CDR3 runs to 13 residues. V was pared by 7 bases and J by 2 bases, with 11 bases between. The germline gives CDR1 MNHEY, CDR2 SVGAGI. CDR3 residues: CASTTGGNYGYTF. Here the CDR3 DNA reads TGTGCCAGCACCACGGGGGGGAACTATGGCTACACCTTC.

The chain recombines TRBV4-3 with TRBJ1-3, with D unresolved. Trimming stripped 0 bases from V and 5 bases from J, with 5 bases between. CDR1 LGHNA and CDR2 YSLEER come from the germline V gene. CDR3 size: 13 residues. CDR3 sequence reads: CASSQDWRNTIYF. Written as DNA, the CDR3 is TGCGCCAGCAGCCAAGATTGGAGAAACACCATATATTTT.

The rearrangement uses TRBV5-1 and TRBJ2-1; D could derive from TRBD1 or TRBD2 (5 bases each). The CDR3 is made up of 16 amino acids. The germline V gene encodes CDR1 SGHRS and CDR2 YFSETQ. V lost 0 bases, J lost 7 bases, and 17 bases lay in between. CDR3 sequence (DNA): TGCGCCAGCAGCTTGGCAGGGTTTGCTAGCCAGAATGAGCAGTTCTTC. Protein product: CASSLAGFASQNEQFF.

V is TRBV3-1 (or the pseudogene TRBV3-2) and J is TRBJ2-3; possibly TRBD1 or TRBD2 for D (6 bases each). Trimming left V 8 bases short and J 1 base short, with 16 bases between. Per germline, CDR1 LGHDT and CDR2 YNNKEL (reference sequence). CDR3 length equals 15 residues. The CDR3 DNA sequence: TGTGCCAGCGGTGGGGCGGGGACACGCACAGATACGCAGTATTTT. Translated: CASGGAGTRTDTQYF.

The V and J genes are TRBV7-9 and TRBJ2-1; D may be TRBD1 (5 bases). The CDR3 has 13 residues. Germline-derived CDR1 and CDR2 are SEHNR and FQNEAQ (reference sequence). V was clipped by 5 bases and J by 3 bases, with 8 bases between them. The CDR3 is CASSIDSYNEQFF. The CDR3 nucleotides read TGTGCCAGCAGCATCGACAGCTACAATGAGCAGTTCTTC.

The chain carries TRBV27 and TRBJ1-2; TRBD1 aligns across 7 bases. The CDR3 covers 12 residues. V was clipped by 10 bases and J by 2 bases; unmatched bases: 4. Per the germline V gene, CDR1 is MNHEY and CDR2 is SMNVEV (reference sequence). Here the CDR3 DNA reads TGTGCCACCACAGGGGACAACTATGGCTACACCTTC. Translating it yields CATTGDNYGYTF.